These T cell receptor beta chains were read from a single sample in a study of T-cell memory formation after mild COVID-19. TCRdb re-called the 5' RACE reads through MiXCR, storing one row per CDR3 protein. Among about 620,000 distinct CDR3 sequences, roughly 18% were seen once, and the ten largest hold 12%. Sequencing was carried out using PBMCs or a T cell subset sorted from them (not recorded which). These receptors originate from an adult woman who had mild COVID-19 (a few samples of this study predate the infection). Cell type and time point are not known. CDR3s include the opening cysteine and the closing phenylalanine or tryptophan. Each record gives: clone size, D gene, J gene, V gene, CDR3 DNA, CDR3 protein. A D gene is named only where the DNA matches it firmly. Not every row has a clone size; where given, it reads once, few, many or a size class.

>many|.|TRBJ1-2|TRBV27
TGTGCCAGCAGCACCGCTCAGGGTGGCTACACCTTC
CASSTAQGGYTF
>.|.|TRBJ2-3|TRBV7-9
TGTGCCAGCAGCTCCATTAAGGACGGCACAGATACGCAGTATTTT
CASSSIKDGTDTQYF
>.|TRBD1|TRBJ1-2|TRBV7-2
TGTGCCAGCAGCTTAAAACAGGGGGCGCCTCATGGCTACACCTTC
CASSLKQGAPHGYTF
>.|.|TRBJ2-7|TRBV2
TGTGCCAGCAAACGACGGGGCTCCTACGAGCAGTACTTC
CASKRRGSYEQYF
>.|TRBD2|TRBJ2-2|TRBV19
TGTGCCAGTAGTATTGGGGAAGGGACTATCGGTGAGAGGCACACCGGGGAGCTGTTTTTT
CASSIGEGTIGERHTGELFF
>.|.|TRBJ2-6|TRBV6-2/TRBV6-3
TGTGCCAGCAGATCTGCTGGGGCCAACGTCCTGACTTTC
CASRSAGANVLTF
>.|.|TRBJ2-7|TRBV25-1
TGTGCCAGCAGTCCACCCAGTCAAGTCTACGAGCAGTACTTC
CASSPPSQVYEQYF
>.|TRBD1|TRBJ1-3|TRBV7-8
TGTGCCAGCAGCTTTCAGGGGGCTGGAAACACCATATATTTT
CASSFQGAGNTIYF
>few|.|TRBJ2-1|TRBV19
TGTGCCAGTAGTATGGACCACAATGAGCAGTTCTTC
CASSMDHNEQFF
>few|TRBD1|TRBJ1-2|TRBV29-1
TGCAGCGGAGGGACAGGAGGCTATGGCTACACCTTC
CSGGTGGYGYTF
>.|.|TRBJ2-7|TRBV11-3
TGTGCCAGCAGCTTAACGGTACGGTACGAGCAGTACTTC
CASSLTVRYEQYF
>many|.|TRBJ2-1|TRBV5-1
TGCGCCAGCAGCTTTGGGCAGGACAATGAGCAGTTCTTC
CASSFGQDNEQFF
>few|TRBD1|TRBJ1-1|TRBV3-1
TGTGCCAGCAGCCAAGATTCACGGGGAGGGACAGGGGTTTTCTTT
CASSQDSRGGTGVFF
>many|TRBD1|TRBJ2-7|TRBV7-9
TGTGCCAGCAGCTCCCCAGGGGGTTACGAGCAGTACTTC
CASSSPGGYEQYF
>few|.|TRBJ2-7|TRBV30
TGTGCCTGGAGTGTACGAAGGATTCTAAGCTACGAGCAGTACTTC
CAWSVRRILSYEQYF
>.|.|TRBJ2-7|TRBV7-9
TGTGCCAGCAGCTTAGCGTACGACGAGCAGTACTTC
CASSLAYDEQYF
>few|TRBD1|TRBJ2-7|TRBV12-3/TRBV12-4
TGTGCCAGCAGTGTCCGGGACAGTACCTACGAGCAGTACTTC
CASSVRDSTYEQYF
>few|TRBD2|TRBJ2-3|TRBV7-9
TGTGCCAGCAGCTACCCGACTAGCGGGGGGTTTACAGATACGCAGTATTTT
CASSYPTSGGFTDTQYF
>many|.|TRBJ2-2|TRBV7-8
TGTGCCAGCAGCGAGTCCGGGGAACACGGGGAGCTGTTTTTT
CASSESGEHGELFF
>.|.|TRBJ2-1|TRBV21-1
TGTGCCAGCAGCAACCCTTGCAATGAGCAGTTCTTC
CASSNPCNEQFF
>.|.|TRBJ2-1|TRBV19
TGTGCCAGTAGTATCCAACAGGTAAATGAGCAGTTCTTC
CASSIQQVNEQFF
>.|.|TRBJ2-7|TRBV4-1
TGCGCCAGCAGCAATGCCGGGGACGAGCAGTACTTC
CASSNAGDEQYF
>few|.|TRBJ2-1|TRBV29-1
TGCAGCGTTGAAGAGCCGTCGGAAAATGAGCAGTTCTTC
CSVEEPSENEQFF
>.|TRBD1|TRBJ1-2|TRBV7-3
TGTGCCAGCAGCTTAAGCCCGACAGGGGGCCGTGGCTACACCTTC
CASSLSPTGGRGYTF
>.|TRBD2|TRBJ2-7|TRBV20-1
TGCAGTGCTAGAGATATACTAGCGGCCTACGAGCAGTACTTC
CSARDILAAYEQYF
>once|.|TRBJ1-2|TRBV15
TGTGCCACCAGCAGAGATTTAGGCTACACCTTC
CATSRDLGYTF
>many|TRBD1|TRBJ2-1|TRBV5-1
TGCGCCAGCAGCTCGACAGGGGTAACATTGAATGAGCAGTTCTTC
CASSSTGVTLNEQFF
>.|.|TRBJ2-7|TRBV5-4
TGTGCCAGCAGCTCGGGGTCGGGATGGTCCGAGCAGTACTTC
CASSSGSGWSEQYF
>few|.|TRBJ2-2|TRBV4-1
TGCGCCAGCAGCCACCCCAAAGGGGATCCCGGGGAGCTGTTTTTT
CASSHPKGDPGELFF